These T cell receptor beta chains were read from a single sample in a study of T cells in Graves' hyperthyroidism and ophthalmopathy. TCRdb re-derived calls from the multiplex PCR reads in MiXCR, one entry per CDR3 protein. The table lists about 380,000 distinct CDR3 sequences, around an eighth of them singletons. Sequencing was performed on blood. These TCRs come from a man younger than 45 with Graves' hyperthyroidism that later progressed to Graves' ophthalmopathy. Each CDR3 is given with its conserved first and last residue. A D gene is named only where the DNA matches it firmly. Clone size is not always given. Where it is, it says once, few, many or a class for expanded clones.

length,D,size,J,V,DNA,CDR3
13,TRBD2,many,TRBJ2-7,TRBV6-1,TGTGCCAGCAGTCCCGCCACTAGCGGCGAGCAGTACTTC,CASSPATSGEQYF
16,.,many,TRBJ2-2,TRBV6-1,TGTGCCAGCAGGCCTCTCGTGAGCCCGAACACCGGGGAGCTGTTTTTT,CASRPLVSPNTGELFF
15,TRBD1,many,TRBJ1-1,TRBV7-8,TGTGCCAGCAGCCTCGGACAGGGGGCGCACACTGAAGCTTTCTTT,CASSLGQGAHTEAFF
14,TRBD1,many,TRBJ1-1,TRBV5-1,TGCGCCAGCAGACGGGGACAGGGTGGAACTGAAGCTTTCTTT,CASRRGQGGTEAFF
17,.,many,TRBJ1-2,TRBV28,TGTGCCAGCAGTGCCGCCTCCTCCAGGGCGGATGGTTATGGCTACACCTTC,CASSAASSRADGYGYTF
13,.,many,TRBJ2-7,TRBV9,TGTGCCAGCAGTGGGGGAGGGGGCGGCGAGCAGTACTTC,CASSGGGGGEQYF
12,.,many,TRBJ1-2,TRBV3-1,TGTGCCAGCAGCCATGCGTCCTATGGCTACACCTTC,CASSHASYGYTF
13,TRBD1,.,TRBJ2-7,TRBV28,TGTGCCAGCCTTACCAACAGGGGTTACGAGCAGTACTTC,CASLTNRGYEQYF
19,.,many,TRBJ1-1,TRBV18,TGTGCCAGCTCACCAAGGAACTCCCGGGCCCCAGTGGTGAACACTGAAGCTTTCTTT,CASSPRNSRAPVVNTEAFF
15,.,many,TRBJ1-4,TRBV7-2,TGTGCCAGCAGCGGCCGGGGAGGGCGTTATGAAAAACTGTTTTTT,CASSGRGGRYEKLFF
13,TRBD1,many,TRBJ1-4,TRBV9,TGTGCCAGCAGTTACAGGGGTGACGAAAAACTGTTTTTT,CASSYRGDEKLFF
15,.,many,TRBJ2-3,TRBV10-3,TGTGCCATCAGTGCGGTCAGCCCGAGCACAGATACGCAGTATTTT,CAISAVSPSTDTQYF
15,TRBD1,many,TRBJ2-1,TRBV24-1,TGTGCCACCAGTGAACCGGGACAGCGCTACAATGAGCAGTTCTTC,CATSEPGQRYNEQFF
14,.,few,TRBJ1-1,TRBV30,TGTGCCTGGAGGAAGACAGACATGAACACTGAAGCTTTCTTT,CAWRKTDMNTEAFF
13,.,.,TRBJ2-3,TRBV24-1,TGTGCCACCAGTGGTAAGGGCACAGATACGCAGTATTTT,CATSGKGTDTQYF
14,.,few,TRBJ1-1,TRBV4-1,TGCGCCAGCAGCCAAATGATGACGGTGGCTGAAGCTTTCTTT,CASSQMMTVAEAFF
14,.,.,TRBJ1-1,TRBV3-1,TGTGCCAGCAGCCCAGCCGGGGTAGACACTGAAGCTTTCTTT,CASSPAGVDTEAFF
13,.,.,TRBJ1-5,TRBV6-1,TGTGCCAGCAGCGCTGACGGGGATCAGCCCCAGCATTTT,CASSADGDQPQHF
14,TRBD2,.,TRBJ2-5,TRBV6-4,TGTGCCAGCATGGAGCGGGGGGGACAAGAGACCCAGTACTTC,CASMERGGQETQYF
14,.,many,TRBJ1-3,TRBV3-1,TGTGCCAGCAGCCAAGCAGGGGCTGGAAACACCATATATTTT,CASSQAGAGNTIYF
15,.,many,TRBJ2-1,TRBV2,TGTGCCAGCAGTGCGCTAGCGCGATCCTACAATGAGCAGTTCTTC,CASSALARSYNEQFF
13,.,.,TRBJ2-7,TRBV27,TGTGCCAGCAGTTTAAGGGTACAATACGAGCAGTACTTC,CASSLRVQYEQYF
11,.,few,TRBJ2-5,TRBV5-1,TGCGCCAGCACCGGGGGCGGGACCCAGTACTTC,CASTGGGTQYF
15,TRBD2,.,TRBJ2-5,TRBV3-1,TGTGCCAGCAGCCCAGAGCCTCGAGCGGGGGCGGCCCAGTACTTC,CASSPEPRAGAAQYF
15,.,.,TRBJ2-3,TRBV6-2/TRBV6-3,TGTGCCAGCAGTTACCCTCCCCGGGGCACAGATACGCAGTATTTT,CASSYPPRGTDTQYF
11,.,many,TRBJ2-1,TRBV2,TGTGCCAGCAGGGAAGAAGATGAGCAGTTCTTC,CASREEDEQFF
13,.,many,TRBJ1-1,TRBV5-1,TGCGCCAGCAGCTTCGACAGTTTACCTGAAGCTTTCTTT,CASSFDSLPEAFF
16,TRBD2,many,TRBJ2-3,TRBV6-1,TGTGCCAGCAGCTGGGGACTAGCTAGGGACACAGATACGCAGTATTTT,CASSWGLARDTDTQYF
15,TRBD2,few,TRBJ2-7,TRBV19,TGTGCCAGTAGTAAAAGGACTAGCGGGGGCCACGAGCAGTACTTC,CASSKRTSGGHEQYF
15,TRBD2,many,TRBJ2-1,TRBV12-3/TRBV12-4,TGTGCCAGCAGCCCCGTAGCGGGGTACTACAATGAGCAGTTCTTC,CASSPVAGYYNEQFF
20,.,few,TRBJ2-7,TRBV16,TGTGCCAGCAGCAGAAATAGTCCCCTCTTCGGGGGATGGAGTACCTACGAGCAGTACTTC,CASSRNSPLFGGWSTYEQYF
13,.,.,TRBJ1-2,TRBV13,TGTGCCAGCACCACGGAGGGCAGGATCGGCTACACCTTC,CASTTEGRIGYTF
13,.,many,TRBJ2-5,TRBV28,TGTGCCACCTTAGGGGGGTACGAAGAGACCCAGTACTTC,CATLGGYEETQYF
12,.,.,TRBJ1-2,TRBV11-1,TGTGCCAGCAGCTTAGGAGGGAAGGGCTGCACCTTC,CASSLGGKGCTF
14,.,.,TRBJ1-1,TRBV27,TGTGCCAGCAGTCCCCGGCCGACGGGGACTGAAGCTTTCTTT,CASSPRPTGTEAFF
16,.,many,TRBJ1-1,TRBV7-6,TGTGCCAGCAGCTTAATGGGTCGGGGACAGAACACTGAAGCTTTCTTT,CASSLMGRGQNTEAFF
17,TRBD1,.,TRBJ1-5,TRBV12-3/TRBV12-4,TGTGCCAGCAGTCTCTTATACCGGGACAGGGGCGATCAGCCCCAGCATTTT,CASSLLYRDRGDQPQHF
13,.,many,TRBJ1-5,TRBV7-8,TGTGCCAGCAGCTCCCTAGGAGCACAGCCCCAGCATTTT,CASSSLGAQPQHF
15,TRBD1,many,TRBJ2-2,TRBV14,TGTGCCAGCAGCCGAGGGGGACAGGGGACCGGGGAGCTGTTTTTT,CASSRGGQGTGELFF
14,TRBD1,many,TRBJ2-1,TRBV7-9,TGTGCCAGCAGCTTAGGACAGGGGACGGATGAGCAGTTCTTC,CASSLGQGTDEQFF
16,.,many,TRBJ2-1,TRBV20-1,TGCAGTGCTAGAGCCCTGGGGGGACCCCACTACAATGAGCAGTTCTTC,CSARALGGPHYNEQFF
16,.,many,TRBJ1-5,TRBV3-1,TGTGCCAGCAGCCCAAGTTGGGGCTTTAGCAATCAGCCCCAGCATTTT,CASSPSWGFSNQPQHF
13,.,.,TRBJ1-2,TRBV12-5,TGTGCTAGTGGTTTCCCCCCGCTCTATGGCTACACCTTC,CASGFPPLYGYTF